The 4 T cell receptor beta chains presented below share a single source sample, sequenced in a study of regulatory T cells in long-lasting Graves disease. To make TCR beta libraries, researchers used iRepertoire HTBI primers and Arm-PCR of CDR3 regions. TCRdb reanalysed the multiplex PCR reads using MiXCR and keeps one entry per CDR3 protein. The table shows hundreds of thousands of distinct CDR3 sequences, with around 17% occurring only once. Noted time point: newly diagnosed GD, antithyroid drugs for less than 3 months. Construction of the TCR library relied on RNA isolated from PBMCs. In addition, the sample was reused for a study of T cells in Graves' hyperthyroidism and ophthalmopathy.

The input for sequencing was peripheral blood mononuclear cells (PBMCs), taken at new diagnosis, from a patient treated with antithyroid drugs. The receptors come from a woman aged 25 to 39 with Graves disease.

In this sample, this clonotype turned up many times. The V and J genes are TRBV6-1 and TRBJ2-1, with D perhaps TRBD1 (5 bases). This CDR3 is 14 amino acids long. V lost 6 bases and J lost 0, with 9 bases in between. In germline, CDR1 is MNHNS, CDR2 SASEGT. DNA of the CDR3: TGTGCCAGCAGAATCGACAGCTCCTACAATGAGCAGTTCTTC. Translating it yields CASRIDSSYNEQFF.

This clonotype was seen a handful of times. The V call is TRBV3-1, the J call TRBJ2-7, with TRBD1 as a possible D gene (5 bases). The V end lost 2 bases, the J end lost 3 bases, and 17 bases lay between the germline ends. The germline gives CDR1 LGHDT, CDR2 YNNKEL (reference sequence). The CDR3 totals 16 residues. CDR3 bases: TGTGCCAGCAGCCAATCCCCTTCTGGGGCCAACTACGAGCAGTACTTC. Translation gives CASSQSPSGANYEQYF.

Comments on this clonotype: A much larger clonotype is one base distant, so this may be a read error. This is likely a read error, given that the CDR3 carries no conserved phenylalanine or tryptophan at its end. The V call is TRBV7-9, the J call TRBJ2-1; possible D gene TRBD2, 5 bases. V was cut by 5 bases and J by 11 bases, with 19 bases left in between. The CDR3 has 14 residues. Germline V gives CDR1 SEHNR, CDR2 FQNEAQ (reference sequence). CDR3 DNA sequence: TGTGCCAGCAGCCCCCTGACCTCTTTCGGGAAGCAGTTCCTC. This translates into CASSPLTSFGKQFL.

This clonotype was recorded many times. The chain links TRBV28 to TRBJ1-1; D ambiguous. V was pared by 5 bases and J by 3 bases, with 10 bases between. The germline gives CDR1 MDHEN, CDR2 SYDVKM. This CDR3 is built from 13 residues. The CDR3 region has the DNA TGTGCCAGCAGTCCCCGACGGTACACTGAAGCTTTCTTT. Its translation: CASSPRRYTEAFF.